This T cell receptor beta chain originates from a study of OX40 agonist ivuxolimab in advanced cancers. The germline V gene encodes CDR1 SGHRS and CDR2 YFSETQ. Trimming left V 0 bases short and J 5 bases short, with 14 bases between. The CDR3 consists of 15 residues. Sequenced by immunoSEQ multiplex PCR; TCRdb stores in-frame clones only, minus some. The table records under 85,000 clones, around 85% of them present only once. This clone appeared once. The chain combines TRBV5-1 with TRBJ2-5; D call uncertain. The receptor was derived from an adult with an advanced solid tumor such as melanoma, head and neck, liver or kidney cancer. Source: CD4+ or CD8+ T cells sorted from blood, taken in a trial of the OX40 agonist ivuxolimab. In DNA form, the CDR3 reads TGCGCCAGCAGCTTGGAAATGGTCCCTTCCGAGACCCAGTACTTC. Protein sequence: CASSLEMVPSETQYF. Full variable domain (outside the CDR3, taken from reference TRBV5-1 and TRBJ2-5): KAGVTQTPRYLIKTRGQQVTLSCSPISGHRSVSWYQQTPGQGLQFLFEYFSETQRNKGNFPGRFSGRQFSNSRSEMNVSTLELGDSALYLCASSLEMVPSETQYFGPGTRLLVL.